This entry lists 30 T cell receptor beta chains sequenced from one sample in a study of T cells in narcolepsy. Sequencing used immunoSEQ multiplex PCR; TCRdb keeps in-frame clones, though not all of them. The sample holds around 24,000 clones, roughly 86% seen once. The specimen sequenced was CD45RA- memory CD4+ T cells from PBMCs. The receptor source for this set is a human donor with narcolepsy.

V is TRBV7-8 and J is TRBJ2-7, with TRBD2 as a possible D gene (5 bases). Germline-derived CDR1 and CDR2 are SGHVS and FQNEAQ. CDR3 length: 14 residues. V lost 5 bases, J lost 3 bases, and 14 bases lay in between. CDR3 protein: CASSQSVAGYEQYF. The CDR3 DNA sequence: TGTGCCAGCAGCCAATCCGTGGCGGGCTACGAGCAGTACTTC.

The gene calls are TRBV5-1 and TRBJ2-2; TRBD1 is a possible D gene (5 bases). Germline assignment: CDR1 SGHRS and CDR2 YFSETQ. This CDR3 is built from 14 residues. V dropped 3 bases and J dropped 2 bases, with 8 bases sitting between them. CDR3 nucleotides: TGCGCCAGCAGCTCCAGGGATAACACCGGGGAGCTGTTTTTT. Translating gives CASSSRDNTGELFF.

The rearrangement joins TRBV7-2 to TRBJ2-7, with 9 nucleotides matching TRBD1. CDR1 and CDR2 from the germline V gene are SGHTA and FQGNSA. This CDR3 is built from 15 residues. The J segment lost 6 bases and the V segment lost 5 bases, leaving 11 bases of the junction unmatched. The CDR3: CASSVSGTGFGEQYF. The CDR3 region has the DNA TGTGCCAGCAGCGTATCCGGGACAGGGTTCGGCGAGCAGTACTTC.

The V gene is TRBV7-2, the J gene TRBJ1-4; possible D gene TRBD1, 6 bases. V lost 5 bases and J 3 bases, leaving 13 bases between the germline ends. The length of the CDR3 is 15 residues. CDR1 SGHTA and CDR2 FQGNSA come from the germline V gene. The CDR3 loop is CASSPGDTSNEKLFF. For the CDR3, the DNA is TGTGCCAGCAGCCCAGGGGACACGTCTAATGAAAAACTGTTTTTT.

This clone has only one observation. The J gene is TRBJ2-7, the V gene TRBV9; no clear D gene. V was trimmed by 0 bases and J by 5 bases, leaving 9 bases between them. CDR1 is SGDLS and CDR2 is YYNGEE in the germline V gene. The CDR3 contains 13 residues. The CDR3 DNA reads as TGTGCCAGCAGCGTAGATAGTGTTAACGAGCAGTACTTC. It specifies CASSVDSVNEQYF.

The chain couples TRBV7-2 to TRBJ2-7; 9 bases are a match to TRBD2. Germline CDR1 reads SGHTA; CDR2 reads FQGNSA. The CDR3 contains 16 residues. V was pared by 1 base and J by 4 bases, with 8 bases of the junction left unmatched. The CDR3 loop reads CASSLDASGTPYEQYF. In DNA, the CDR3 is TGTGCCAGCAGCTTAGACGCTAGCGGGACTCCTTACGAGCAGTACTTC.

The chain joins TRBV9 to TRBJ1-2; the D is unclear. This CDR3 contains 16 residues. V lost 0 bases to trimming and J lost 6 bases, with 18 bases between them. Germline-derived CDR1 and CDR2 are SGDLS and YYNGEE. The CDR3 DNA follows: TGTGCCAGCAGCGTAGATTTGGCGGGGTTTGAGAATGGCTACACCTTC. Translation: CASSVDLAGFENGYTF.

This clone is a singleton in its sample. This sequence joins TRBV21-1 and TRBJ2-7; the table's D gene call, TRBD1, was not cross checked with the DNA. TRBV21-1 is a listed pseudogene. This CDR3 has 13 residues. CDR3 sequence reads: CAITNRGPNEQYF. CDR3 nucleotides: TGTGCCATCACTAACAGGGGGCCAAACGAGCAGTACTTC.

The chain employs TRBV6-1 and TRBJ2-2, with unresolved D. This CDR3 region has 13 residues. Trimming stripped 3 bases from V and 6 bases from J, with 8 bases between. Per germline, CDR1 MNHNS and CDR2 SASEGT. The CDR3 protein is CASSDKRSGELFF. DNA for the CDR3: TGTGCCAGCAGTGACAAGCGTTCCGGGGAGCTGTTTTTT.

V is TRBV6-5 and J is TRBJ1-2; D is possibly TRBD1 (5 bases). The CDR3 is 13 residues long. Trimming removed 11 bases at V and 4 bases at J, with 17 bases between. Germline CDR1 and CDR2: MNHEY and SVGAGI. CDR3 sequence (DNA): TGTGCCGGCCTGGGGGGGTTTGTCTATGGCTACACCTTC. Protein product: CAGLGGFVYGYTF.

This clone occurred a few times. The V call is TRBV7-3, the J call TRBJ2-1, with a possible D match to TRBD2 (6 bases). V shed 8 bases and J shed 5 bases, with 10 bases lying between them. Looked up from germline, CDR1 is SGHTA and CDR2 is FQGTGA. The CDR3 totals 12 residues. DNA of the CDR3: TGTGCCAGCTCTAGCGACCACAATGAGCAGTTCTTC. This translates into CASSSDHNEQFF. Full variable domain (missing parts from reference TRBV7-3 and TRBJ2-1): GAGVSQTPSNKVTEKGKYVELRCDPISGHTALYWYRQSLGQGPEFLIYFQGTGAADDSGLPNDRFFAVRPEGSVSTLKIQRTERGDSAVYLCASSSDHNEQFFGPGTRLTVL.

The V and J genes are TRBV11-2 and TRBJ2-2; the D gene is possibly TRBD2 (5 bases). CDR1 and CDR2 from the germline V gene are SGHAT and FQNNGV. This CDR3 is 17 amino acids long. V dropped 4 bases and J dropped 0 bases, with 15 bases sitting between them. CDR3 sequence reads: CASSSTMGFANTGELFF. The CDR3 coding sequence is TGTGCCAGCAGCTCGACTATGGGGTTCGCGAACACCGGGGAGCTGTTTTTT. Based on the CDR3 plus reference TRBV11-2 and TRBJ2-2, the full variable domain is EAGVAQSPRYKIIEKRQSVAFWCNPISGHATLYWYQQILGQGPKLLIQFQNNGVVDDSQLPKDRFSAERLKGVDSTLKIQPAKLEDSAVYLCASSSTMGFANTGELFFGEGSRLTVL.

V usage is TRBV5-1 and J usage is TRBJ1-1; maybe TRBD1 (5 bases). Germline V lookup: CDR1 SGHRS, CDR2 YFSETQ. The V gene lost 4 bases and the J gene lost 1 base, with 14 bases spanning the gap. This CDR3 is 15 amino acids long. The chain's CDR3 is CASSPGGGRNTEAFF. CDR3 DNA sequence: TGCGCCAGCAGCCCCGGGGGAGGTAGGAACACTGAAGCTTTCTTT.

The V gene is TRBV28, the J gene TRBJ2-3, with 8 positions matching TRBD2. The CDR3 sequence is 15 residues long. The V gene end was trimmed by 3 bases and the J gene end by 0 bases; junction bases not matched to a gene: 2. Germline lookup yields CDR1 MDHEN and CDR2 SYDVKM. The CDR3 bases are TGTGCCAGCAGTTTTGAGCGGGGGAGCACAGATACGCAGTATTTT. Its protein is CASSFERGSTDTQYF.

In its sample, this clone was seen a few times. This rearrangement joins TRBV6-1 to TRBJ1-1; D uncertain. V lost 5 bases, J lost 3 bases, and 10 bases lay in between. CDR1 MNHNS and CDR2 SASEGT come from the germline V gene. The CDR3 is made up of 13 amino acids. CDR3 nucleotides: TGTGCCAGCAGTTCGTCGGATCACACTGAAGCTTTCTTT. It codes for CASSSSDHTEAFF.

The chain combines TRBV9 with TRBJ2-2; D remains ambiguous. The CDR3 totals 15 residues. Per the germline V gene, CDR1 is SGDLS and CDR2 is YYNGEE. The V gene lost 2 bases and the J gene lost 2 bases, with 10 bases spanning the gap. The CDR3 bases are TGTGCCAGCAGCGTTCCGGCGGATAACACCGGGGAGCTGTTTTTT. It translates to CASSVPADNTGELFF.

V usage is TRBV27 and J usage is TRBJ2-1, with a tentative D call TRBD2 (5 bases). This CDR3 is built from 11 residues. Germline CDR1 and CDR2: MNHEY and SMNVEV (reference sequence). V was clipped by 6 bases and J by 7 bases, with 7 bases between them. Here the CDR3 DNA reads TGTGCCAGCAGGAGGGTAAATGAGCAGTTCTTC. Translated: CASRRVNEQFF.

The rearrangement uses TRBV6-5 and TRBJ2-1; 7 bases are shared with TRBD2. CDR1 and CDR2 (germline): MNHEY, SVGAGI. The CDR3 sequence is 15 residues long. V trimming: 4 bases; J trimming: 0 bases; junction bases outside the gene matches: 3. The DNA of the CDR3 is TGTGCCAGCAGTTCTAGCGGAGGCTCCTACAATGAGCAGTTCTTC. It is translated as CASSSSGGSYNEQFF.

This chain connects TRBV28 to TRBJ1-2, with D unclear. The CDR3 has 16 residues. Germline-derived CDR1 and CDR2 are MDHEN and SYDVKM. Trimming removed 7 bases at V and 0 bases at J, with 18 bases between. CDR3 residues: CASTPGAMFSNYGYTF. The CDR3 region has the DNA TGTGCCAGCACCCCGGGAGCAATGTTCTCTAACTATGGCTACACCTTC.

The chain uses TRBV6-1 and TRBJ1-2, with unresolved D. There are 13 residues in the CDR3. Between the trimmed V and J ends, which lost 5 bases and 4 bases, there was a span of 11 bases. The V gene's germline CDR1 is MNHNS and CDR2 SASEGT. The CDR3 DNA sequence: TGTGCCAGCAGTCTTCGTGCAACCTATGGCTACACCTTC. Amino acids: CASSLRATYGYTF.

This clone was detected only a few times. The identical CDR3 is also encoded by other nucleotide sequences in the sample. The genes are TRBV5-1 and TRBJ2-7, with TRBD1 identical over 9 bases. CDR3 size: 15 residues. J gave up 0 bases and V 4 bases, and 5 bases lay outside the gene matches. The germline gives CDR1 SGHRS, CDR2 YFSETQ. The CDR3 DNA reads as TGCGCCAGCAGCCTGACAGGGGGGAGCTCCTACGAGCAGTACTTC. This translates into CASSLTGGSSYEQYF.

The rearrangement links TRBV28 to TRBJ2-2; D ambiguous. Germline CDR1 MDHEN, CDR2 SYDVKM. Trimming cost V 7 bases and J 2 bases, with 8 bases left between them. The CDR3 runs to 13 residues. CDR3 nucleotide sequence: TGTGCCAGCACCCTGCAAAACACCGGGGAGCTGTTTTTT. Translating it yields CASTLQNTGELFF.

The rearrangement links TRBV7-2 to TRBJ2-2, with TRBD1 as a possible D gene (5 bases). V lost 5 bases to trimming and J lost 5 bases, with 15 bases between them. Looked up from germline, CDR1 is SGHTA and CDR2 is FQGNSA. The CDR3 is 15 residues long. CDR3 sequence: CASSPLLRGTGELFF. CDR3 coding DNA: TGTGCCAGCAGCCCGCTTCTTAGGGGAACCGGGGAGCTGTTTTTT.

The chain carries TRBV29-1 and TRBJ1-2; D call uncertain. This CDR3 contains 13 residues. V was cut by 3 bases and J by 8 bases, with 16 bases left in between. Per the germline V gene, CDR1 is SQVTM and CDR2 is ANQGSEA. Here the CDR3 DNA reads TGCAGCGTTGAGAACACTGGAGGTGGGGGCTACACCTTC. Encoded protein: CSVENTGGGGYTF.

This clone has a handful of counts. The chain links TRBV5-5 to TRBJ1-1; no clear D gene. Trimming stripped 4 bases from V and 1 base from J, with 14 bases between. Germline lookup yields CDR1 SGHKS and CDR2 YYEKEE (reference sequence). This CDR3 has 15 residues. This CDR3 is CASSRRAPQNTEAFF. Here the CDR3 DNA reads TGTGCCAGCAGCCGACGCGCCCCTCAGAACACTGAAGCTTTCTTT.

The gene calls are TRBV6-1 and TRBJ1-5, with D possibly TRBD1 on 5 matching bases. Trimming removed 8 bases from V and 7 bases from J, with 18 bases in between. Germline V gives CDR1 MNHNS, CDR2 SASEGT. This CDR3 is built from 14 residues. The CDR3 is CASCQGRGEQPQHF. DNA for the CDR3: TGTGCCAGCTGTCAAGGGCGGGGGGAGCAGCCCCAGCATTTT.

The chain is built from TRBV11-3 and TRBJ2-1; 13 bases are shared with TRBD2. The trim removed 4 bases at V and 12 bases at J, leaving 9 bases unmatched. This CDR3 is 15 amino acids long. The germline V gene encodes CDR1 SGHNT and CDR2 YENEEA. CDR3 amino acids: CASSWTSGSRVRQFF. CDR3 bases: TGTGCCAGCAGCTGGACTAGCGGGAGTAGGGTAAGGCAGTTCTTC. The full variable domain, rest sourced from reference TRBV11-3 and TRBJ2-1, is EAGVVQSPRYKIIEKKQPVAFWCNPISGHNTLYWYLQNLGQGPELLIRYENEEAVDDSQLPKDRFSAERLKGVDSTLKIQPAELGDSAVYLCASSWTSGSRVRQFFGPGTRLTVL.

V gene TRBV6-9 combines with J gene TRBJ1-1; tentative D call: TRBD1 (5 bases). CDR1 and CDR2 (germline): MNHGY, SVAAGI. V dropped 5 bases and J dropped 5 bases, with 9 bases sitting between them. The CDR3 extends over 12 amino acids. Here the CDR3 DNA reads TGTGCCAGCAGTCCCGGGGGAACTGAAGCTTTCTTT. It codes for CASSPGGTEAFF.

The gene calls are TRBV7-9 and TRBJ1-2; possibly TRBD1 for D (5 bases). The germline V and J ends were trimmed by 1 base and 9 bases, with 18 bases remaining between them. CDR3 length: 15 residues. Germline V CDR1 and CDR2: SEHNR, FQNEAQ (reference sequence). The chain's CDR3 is CASSLGGPRLRSYTF. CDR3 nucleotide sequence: TGTGCCAGCAGCTTAGGGGGACCCCGTCTTAGAAGCTACACCTTC.

The CDR3 reads CASSRAEGETQYF. The CDR3 DNA sequence: TGTGCCAGCAGCCGGGCCGAGGGGGAAACGCAGTATTTT. The rearrangement links TRBV7-8 to TRBJ2-3, with D possibly being TRBD1 (6 bases). The CDR3 extends over 13 amino acids. Trimming left V 5 bases short and J 9 bases short, with 15 bases between. The germline CDR1 and CDR2 sequences are SGHVS and FQNEAQ.